The 25 T cell receptor beta chains below all came from one sample that was sequenced in a study of OX40 agonist ivuxolimab in advanced cancers. Assay: immunoSEQ multiplex PCR; the TCRdb copy retains only in-frame clones and omits some. The repertoire includes tens of thousands of clones, about 82% of them detected once, and around 1.8% sits in the top ten. The material was CD4+ or CD8+ T cells sorted from blood, obtained in a trial of the OX40 agonist ivuxolimab. The receptors were sampled from an adult with an advanced solid tumor such as melanoma, head and neck, liver or kidney cancer.

V is TRBV10-1 and J is TRBJ1-1; D gene uncertain. V lost 4 bases, J lost 1 base, and 7 bases lay in between. Germline V gene data show CDR1 as WNHNN and CDR2 as SYGVQD (reference sequence). This CDR3 spans 13 amino acids. As DNA, the CDR3 is TGCGCCAGCAGTGCCCAGGAGAACACTGAAGCTTTCTTT. It is translated as CASSAQENTEAFF.

The chain uses TRBV7-9 and TRBJ2-1; 14 bases agree with TRBD2. The V gene end was trimmed by 4 bases and the J gene end by 10 bases; junction bases not matched to a gene: 9. The germline CDR1 and CDR2 sequences are SEHNR and FQNEAQ (reference sequence). The CDR3 is 16 amino acids. CDR3 sequence (DNA): TGTGCCAGCAGCTCTATGGGACTAGCGGGAGTACGAGAGCAGTTCTTC. Protein: CASSSMGLAGVREQFF.

This chain links TRBV19 with TRBJ1-1; 9 bases agree with TRBD1. The CDR3 sequence is 16 residues long. The ends lost 7 bases at V and 1 base at J; junction bases unmatched: 10. Germline V CDR1 and CDR2: LNHDA, SQIVND (reference sequence). The CDR3 loop reads CASNTGGTGWNTEAFF. CDR3 DNA: TGTGCCAGTAACACAGGGGGGACAGGGTGGAACACTGAAGCTTTCTTT.

This clone was observed once. The chain is built from TRBV11-2 and TRBJ2-5; unclear D gene. The CDR3 has 15 residues. V was trimmed by 4 bases and J by 2 bases, leaving 14 bases between them. The V gene's germline CDR1 is SGHAT and CDR2 FQNNGV. CDR3 residues: CASSSQIGSQETQYF. DNA for the CDR3: TGTGCCAGCAGCTCGCAGATCGGGTCACAAGAGACCCAGTACTTC.

The rearrangement joins TRBV6-6 to TRBJ2-2, with 7 bases aligning to TRBD1. Per the germline V gene, CDR1 is MNHNY and CDR2 is SVGAGI (reference sequence). This CDR3 is 15 amino acids long. The trim removed 8 bases at V and 5 bases at J, leaving 11 bases unmatched. The CDR3 nucleotides read TGTGCCAGCGGGTTGAAGGGGGCGTGGACCGGGGAGCTGTTTTTT. Residues: CASGLKGAWTGELFF.

This chain joins TRBV27 and TRBJ2-2, with D perhaps matching TRBD2 (6 bases). V lost 1 base and J 1 base, leaving 10 bases between the germline ends. CDR3 length equals 16 residues. The germline V gene has CDR1 MNHEY and CDR2 SMNVEV (reference sequence). The CDR3 sequence is CASSLLEGGNTGELFF. The CDR3 DNA reads as TGTGCCAGCAGTTTATTAGAGGGAGGGAACACCGGGGAGCTGTTTTTT.

The rearrangement uses TRBV18 and TRBJ2-1; D could derive from TRBD1 or TRBD2 (5 bases each). The CDR3 consists of 14 residues. Germline assignment: CDR1 KGHSH and CDR2 LQKENI. The ends were cut back, 2 bases at V and 5 bases at J, with 10 bases in the middle. The CDR3 sequence: CASSPVLGDNEQFF. In DNA form, the CDR3 reads TGTGCCAGCTCACCAGTTCTGGGGGACAATGAGCAGTTCTTC. The variable domain in full, completed from reference TRBV18 and TRBJ2-1, reads NAGVMQNPRHLVRRRGQEARLRCSPMKGHSHVYWYRQLPEEGLKFMVYLQKENIIDESGMPKERFSAEFPKEGPSILRIQQVVRGDSAAYFCASSPVLGDNEQFFGPGTRLTVL.

V is TRBV6-5 and J is TRBJ1-1; TRBD1 agrees at 8 bases. With 5 bases clipped from V and 4 bases from J, the junction kept 9 bases outside the gene matches. Germline lookup yields CDR1 MNHEY and CDR2 SVGAGI. This CDR3 spans 15 amino acids. The CDR3 is CASSLLQGGGTEAFF. The CDR3 DNA sequence: TGTGCCAGCAGTCTTTTACAGGGGGGGGGCACTGAAGCTTTCTTT.

This clone was seen just once. This rearrangement joins TRBV9 to TRBJ2-1; D not certain. Germline lookup yields CDR1 SGDLS and CDR2 YYNGEE. V was cut by 6 bases and J by 2 bases, with 12 bases left in between. This CDR3 has 14 amino acids. CDR3 coding DNA: TGTGCCAGCACCCCGGACCCCCCCTACAATGAGCAGTTCTTC. It codes for CASTPDPPYNEQFF.

The rearrangement links TRBV28 to TRBJ2-7; 7 nucleotides line up with TRBD2. CDR1 and CDR2 (germline): MDHEN, SYDVKM. The ends lost 7 bases at V and 0 bases at J; junction bases unmatched: 9. The CDR3 has 15 residues. The CDR3 loop reads CASTNRGGLSYEQYF. In DNA, the CDR3 is TGTGCCAGCACCAACCGGGGAGGGCTCTCCTACGAGCAGTACTTC.

In its sample, this clone was seen once. The chain employs TRBV30 and TRBJ2-5; D is unclear. The CDR3 covers 13 residues. Looked up from germline, CDR1 is GTSNPN and CDR2 is SVGIG (reference sequence). V dropped 3 bases and J dropped 4 bases, with 12 bases sitting between them. The CDR3 protein is CAWRWKARETQYF. CDR3 in DNA: TGTGCCTGGAGATGGAAGGCACGAGAGACCCAGTACTTC.

V gene TRBV7-2 combines with J gene TRBJ2-5, with D maybe TRBD2 (5 bases). Germline lookup yields CDR1 SGHTA and CDR2 FQGNSA. The V and J ends lost 1 base and 2 bases respectively, with 11 bases between them. CDR3 length: 15 residues. CDR3 DNA: TGTGCCAGCAGCTTAGGAGGGATCAGACAAGAGACCCAGTACTTC. Protein sequence: CASSLGGIRQETQYF. The complete variable domain, with remaining parts taken from reference TRBV7-2 and TRBJ2-5, reads GAGVSQSPSNKVTEKGKDVELRCDPISGHTALYWYRQSLGQGLEFLIYFQGNSAPDKSGLPSDRFSAERTGGSVSTLTIQRTQQEDSAVYLCASSLGGIRQETQYFGPGTRLLVL.

The chain has TRBV9 and TRBJ1-4; D is unresolved. The germline V and J ends were trimmed by 4 bases and 4 bases, with 20 bases remaining between them. In germline, CDR1 is SGDLS, CDR2 YYNGEE. This CDR3 has 17 residues. The CDR3 spells CASSPGNRGKLNEKLFF. The CDR3 region has the DNA TGTGCCAGCAGCCCCGGGAATCGCGGAAAGCTTAATGAAAAACTGTTTTTT.

The J gene is TRBJ2-1, the V gene TRBV5-1; 8 positions match TRBD2. Germline assignment: CDR1 SGHRS and CDR2 YFSETQ. The trim removed 1 base at V and 7 bases at J, leaving 4 bases unmatched. The CDR3 length is 14 residues. CDR3 in amino acids: CASSLNKRENEQFF. As DNA, the CDR3 is TGCGCCAGCAGCTTGAACAAGCGGGAGAATGAGCAGTTCTTC.

This rearrangement joins TRBV2 to TRBJ2-7; no clear D. Trimming removed 5 bases at V and 2 bases at J, with 4 bases between. The CDR3 spans 11 residues. Germline lookup yields CDR1 SNHLY and CDR2 FYNNEI. DNA for the CDR3: TGTGCCAGCAGTCGGGCCTACGAGCAGTACTTC. Its translation is CASSRAYEQYF.

The chain carries TRBV6-1 and TRBJ2-7; 11 positions agree with TRBD2. Germline-derived CDR1 and CDR2 are MNHNS and SASEGT. Germline trimming cut 4 bases from V and 4 bases from J; bases unmatched to any gene: 3. This CDR3 has 14 amino acids. The CDR3 sequence is CASSGLAGKYEQYF. CDR3 in DNA: TGTGCCAGCAGTGGACTAGCGGGAAAGTACGAGCAGTACTTC.

The genes are TRBV6-1 and TRBJ1-5; TRBD1 might be the D (6 bases). The germline CDR1 and CDR2 sequences are MNHNS and SASEGT. V lost 8 bases and J lost 6, with 14 bases in between. The CDR3 extends over 13 amino acids. The CDR3 region has the DNA TGTGCCAGCGGCTACAGGGCAGGTCAGCCCCAGCATTTT. Its translation is CASGYRAGQPQHF.

This sequence joins TRBV6-5 and TRBJ1-2; 8 bases map to TRBD1. The CDR3 is 14 amino acids. Germline CDR1 is MNHEY and CDR2 is SVGAGI. Trimming cost V 0 bases and J 8 bases; bases outside gene matches: 5. CDR3 amino acids: CASSYSSGGGGYTF. CDR3 coding DNA: TGTGCCAGCAGTTACTCATCAGGGGGCGGCGGCTACACCTTC.

This chain uses TRBV5-1 with TRBJ2-5; TRBD1 matches 7 bases. This CDR3 has 13 residues. Per germline, CDR1 SGHRS and CDR2 YFSETQ. Germline trimming cut 0 bases from V and 5 bases from J; bases unmatched to any gene: 1. The CDR3, as DNA: TGCGCCAGCAGCTTGGCCAGGGGGGAGACCCAGTACTTC. Translation: CASSLARGETQYF.

This sequence joins TRBV9 and TRBJ2-7; 8 bases align to TRBD1. Germline CDR1 and CDR2: SGDLS and YYNGEE. CDR3 size: 15 residues. V trimming: 3 bases; J trimming: 3 bases; junction bases outside the gene matches: 8. CDR3 in amino acids: CASSAGTGSYYEQYF. The DNA of the CDR3 is TGTGCCAGCAGCGCAGGGACAGGCTCCTACTACGAGCAGTACTTC.

V usage is TRBV4-1 and J usage is TRBJ1-1; D unclear. The CDR3 is 15 amino acids. The V end lost 0 bases, the J end lost 1 base, and 9 bases lay between the germline ends. CDR1 is MGHRA, CDR2 YSYEKL, per germline. The CDR3 sequence: CASSQDPQSNTEAFF. The CDR3 coding sequence is TGCGCCAGCAGCCAAGACCCACAGTCGAACACTGAAGCTTTCTTT.

This chain uses TRBV18 with TRBJ2-2, with D tentatively TRBD2 (6 bases). V was shortened by 3 bases and J by 4 bases, with 9 bases between the two germline ends. This CDR3 is 14 amino acids long. The germline V gene has CDR1 KGHSH and CDR2 LQKENI. The DNA for the CDR3 is TGTGCCAGCTCACCCAACGGGGGCACCGGGGAGCTGTTTTTT. Its translation is CASSPNGGTGELFF. Complete variable domain (other parts from reference TRBV18 and TRBJ2-2): NAGVMQNPRHLVRRRGQEARLRCSPMKGHSHVYWYRQLPEEGLKFMVYLQKENIIDESGMPKERFSAEFPKEGPSILRIQQVVRGDSAAYFCASSPNGGTGELFFGEGSRLTVL.

In DNA form, the CDR3 reads TGTGCCAGCAAAGAAGGGGGAGGAGCGGGAGCCTCCTACAATGAGCAGTTCTTC. The encoded protein is CASKEGGGAGASYNEQFF. The chain has TRBV2 and TRBJ2-1; 8 bases agree with TRBD2. Trimming removed 7 bases from V and 0 bases from J; junction bases left unmatched: 14. CDR1 is SNHLY, CDR2 FYNNEI, per germline. The CDR3 runs 18 residues.

V and J are TRBV28 and TRBJ1-2; 8 bases fit TRBD1. The V gene end was trimmed by 3 bases and the J gene end by 2 bases; junction bases not matched to a gene: 5. The CDR3 has 15 residues. CDR1 is MDHEN, CDR2 SYDVKM, per germline. CDR3 nucleotide sequence: TGTGCCAGCAGTTTCACGCAGGGGGCGAACTATGGCTACACCTTC. Translating it yields CASSFTQGANYGYTF.

CDR3 DNA: TGTGCCAGCAGGGCCGACAGGGCGAACTACGAGCAGTACTTC. The encoded protein is CASRADRANYEQYF. V usage is TRBV5-4 and J usage is TRBJ2-7, with 7 nucleotides matching TRBD1. CDR3 length: 14 residues. V shed 5 bases and J 3 bases; nucleotides not matched to a gene: 8. The germline CDR1 and CDR2 sequences are SGHNT and YYREEE (reference sequence).